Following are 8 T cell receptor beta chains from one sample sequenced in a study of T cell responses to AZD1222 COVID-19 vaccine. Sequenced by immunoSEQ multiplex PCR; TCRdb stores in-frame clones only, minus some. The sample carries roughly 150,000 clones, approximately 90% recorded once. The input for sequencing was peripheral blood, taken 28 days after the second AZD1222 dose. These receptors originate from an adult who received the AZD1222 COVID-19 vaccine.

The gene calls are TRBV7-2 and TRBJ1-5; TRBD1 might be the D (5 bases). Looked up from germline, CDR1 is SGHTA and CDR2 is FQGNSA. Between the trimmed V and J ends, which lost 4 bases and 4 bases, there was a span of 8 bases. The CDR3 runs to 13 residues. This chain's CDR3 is CASSSQANQPQHF. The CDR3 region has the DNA TGTGCCAGCAGCTCACAGGCGAATCAGCCCCAGCATTTT.

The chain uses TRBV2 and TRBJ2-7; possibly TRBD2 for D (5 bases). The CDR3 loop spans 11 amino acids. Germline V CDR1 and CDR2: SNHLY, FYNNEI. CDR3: CAGGGRYEQYF. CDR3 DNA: TGTGCTGGAGGCGGTAGGTACGAGCAGTACTTC.

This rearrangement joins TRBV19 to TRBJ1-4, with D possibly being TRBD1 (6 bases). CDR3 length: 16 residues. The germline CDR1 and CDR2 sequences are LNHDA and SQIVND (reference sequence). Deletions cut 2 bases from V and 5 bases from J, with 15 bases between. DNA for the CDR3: TGTGCCAGTAGTATATGGGGGCCCACCGAAAATGAAAAACTGTTTTTT. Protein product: CASSIWGPTENEKLFF.

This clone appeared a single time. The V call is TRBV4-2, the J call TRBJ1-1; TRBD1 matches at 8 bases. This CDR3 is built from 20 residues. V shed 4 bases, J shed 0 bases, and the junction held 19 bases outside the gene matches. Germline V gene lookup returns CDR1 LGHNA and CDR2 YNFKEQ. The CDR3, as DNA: TGTGCCAGCAGCCCCCTCCTGGGACAGGCTTCTTCCTCAATGAACACTGAAGCTTTCTTT. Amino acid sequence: CASSPLLGQASSSMNTEAFF.

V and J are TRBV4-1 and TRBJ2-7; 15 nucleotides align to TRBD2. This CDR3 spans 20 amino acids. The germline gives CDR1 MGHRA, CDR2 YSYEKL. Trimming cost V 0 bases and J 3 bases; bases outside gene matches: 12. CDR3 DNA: TGCGCCAGCAGCCAAGAAATGGTGGGACTAGCGGGGGGAAGAAACTACGAGCAGTACTTC. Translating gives CASSQEMVGLAGGRNYEQYF.

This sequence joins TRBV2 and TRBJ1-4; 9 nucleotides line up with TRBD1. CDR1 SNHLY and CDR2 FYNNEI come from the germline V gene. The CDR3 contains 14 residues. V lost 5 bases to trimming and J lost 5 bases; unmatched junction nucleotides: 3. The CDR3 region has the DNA TGTGCCAGCAGTTCACAGGGGGCGAATGAAAAACTGTTTTTT. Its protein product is CASSSQGANEKLFF.

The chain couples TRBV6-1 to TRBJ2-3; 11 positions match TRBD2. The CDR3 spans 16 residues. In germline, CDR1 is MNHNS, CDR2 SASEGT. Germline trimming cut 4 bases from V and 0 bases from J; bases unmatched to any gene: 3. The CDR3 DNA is TGTGCCAGCAGTGGACTAGCGGGGTTCAGCACAGATACGCAGTATTTT. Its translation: CASSGLAGFSTDTQYF.

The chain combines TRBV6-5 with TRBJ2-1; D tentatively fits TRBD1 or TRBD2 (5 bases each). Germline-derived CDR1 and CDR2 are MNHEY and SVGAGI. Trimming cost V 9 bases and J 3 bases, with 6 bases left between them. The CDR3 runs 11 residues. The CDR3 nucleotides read TGTGCCAGGGGGGACTACAATGAGCAGTTCTTC. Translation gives CARGDYNEQFF.